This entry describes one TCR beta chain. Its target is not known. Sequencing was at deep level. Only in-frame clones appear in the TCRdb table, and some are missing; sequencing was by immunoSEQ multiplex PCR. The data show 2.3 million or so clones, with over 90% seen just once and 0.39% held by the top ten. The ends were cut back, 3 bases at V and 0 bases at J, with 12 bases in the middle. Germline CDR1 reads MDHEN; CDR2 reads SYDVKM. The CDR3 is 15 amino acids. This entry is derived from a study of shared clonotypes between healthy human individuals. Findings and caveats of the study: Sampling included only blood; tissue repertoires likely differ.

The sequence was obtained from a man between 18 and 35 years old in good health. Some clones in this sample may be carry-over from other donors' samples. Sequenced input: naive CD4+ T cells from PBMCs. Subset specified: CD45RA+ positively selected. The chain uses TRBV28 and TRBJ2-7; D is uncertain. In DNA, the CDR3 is TGTGCCAGCAGTTTTTTGGTCTCGGCCTCCTACGAGCAGTACTTC. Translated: CASSFLVSASYEQYF.